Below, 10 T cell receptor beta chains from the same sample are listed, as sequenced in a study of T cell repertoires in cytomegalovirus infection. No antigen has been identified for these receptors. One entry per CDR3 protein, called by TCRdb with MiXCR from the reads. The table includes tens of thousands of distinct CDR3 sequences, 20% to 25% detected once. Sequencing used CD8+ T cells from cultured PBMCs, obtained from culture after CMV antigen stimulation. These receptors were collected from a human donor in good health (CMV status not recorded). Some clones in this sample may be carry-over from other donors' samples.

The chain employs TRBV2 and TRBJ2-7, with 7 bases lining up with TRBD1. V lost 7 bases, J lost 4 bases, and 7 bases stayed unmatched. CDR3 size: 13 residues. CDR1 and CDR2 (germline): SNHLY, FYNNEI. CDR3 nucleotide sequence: TGTGCCAGCAAGGACAGGTGGGATTACGAGCAGTACTTC. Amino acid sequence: CASKDRWDYEQYF.

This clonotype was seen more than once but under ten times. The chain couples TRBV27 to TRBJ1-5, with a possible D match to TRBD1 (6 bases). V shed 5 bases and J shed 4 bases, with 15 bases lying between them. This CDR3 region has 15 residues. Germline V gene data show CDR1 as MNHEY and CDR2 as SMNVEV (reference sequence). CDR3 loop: CASSAQGMGNQPQHF. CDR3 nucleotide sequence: TGTGCCAGCAGTGCCCAGGGGATGGGTAATCAGCCCCAGCATTTT.

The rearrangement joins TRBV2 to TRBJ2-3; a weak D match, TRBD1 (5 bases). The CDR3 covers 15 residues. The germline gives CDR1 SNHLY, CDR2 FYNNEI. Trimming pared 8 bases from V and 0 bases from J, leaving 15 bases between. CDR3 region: CASQPGHLSTDTQYF. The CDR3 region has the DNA TGTGCCAGCCAGCCAGGGCACCTTAGCACAGATACGCAGTATTTT.

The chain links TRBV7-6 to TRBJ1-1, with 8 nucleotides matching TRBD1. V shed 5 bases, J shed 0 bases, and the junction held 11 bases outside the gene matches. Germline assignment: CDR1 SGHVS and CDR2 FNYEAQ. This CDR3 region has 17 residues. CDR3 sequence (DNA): TGTGCCAGCAGCGGCCGGGACAGGAATTATATGAACACTGAAGCTTTCTTT. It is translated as CASSGRDRNYMNTEAFF.

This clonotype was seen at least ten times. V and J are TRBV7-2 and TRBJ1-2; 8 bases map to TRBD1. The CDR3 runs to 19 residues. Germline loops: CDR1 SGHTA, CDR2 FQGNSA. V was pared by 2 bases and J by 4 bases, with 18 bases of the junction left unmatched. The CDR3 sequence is CASSLFSGGRGVHLYGYTF. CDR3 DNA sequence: TGTGCCAGCAGCTTATTCTCAGGGGGCAGGGGGGTCCACCTCTATGGCTACACCTTC. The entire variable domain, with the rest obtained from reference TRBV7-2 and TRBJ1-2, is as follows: GAGVSQSPSNKVTEKGKDVELRCDPISGHTALYWYRQSLGQGLEFLIYFQGNSAPDKSGLPSDRFSAERTGGSVSTLTIQRTQQEDSAVYLCASSLFSGGRGVHLYGYTFGSGTRLTVV.

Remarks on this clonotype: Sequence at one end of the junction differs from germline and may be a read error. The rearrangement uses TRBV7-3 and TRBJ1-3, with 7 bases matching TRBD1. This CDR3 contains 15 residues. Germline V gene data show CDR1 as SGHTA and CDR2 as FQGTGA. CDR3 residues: CASSLTGLFGNTIYF. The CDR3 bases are TGTGCTAGCAGCTTGACAGGGCTCTTTGGAAACACCATATATTTT.

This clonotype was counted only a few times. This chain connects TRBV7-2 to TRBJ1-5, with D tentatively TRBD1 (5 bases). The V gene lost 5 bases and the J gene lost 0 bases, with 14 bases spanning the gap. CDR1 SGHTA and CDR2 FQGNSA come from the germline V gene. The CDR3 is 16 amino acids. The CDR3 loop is CASSLSTAYSNQPQHF. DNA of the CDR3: TGTGCCAGCAGCCTCTCGACAGCCTATAGCAATCAGCCCCAGCATTTT.

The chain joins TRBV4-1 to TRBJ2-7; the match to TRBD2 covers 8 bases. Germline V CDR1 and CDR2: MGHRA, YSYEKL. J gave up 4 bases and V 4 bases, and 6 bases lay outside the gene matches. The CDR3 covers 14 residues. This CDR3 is CASSPSLAGYEQYF. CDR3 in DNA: TGCGCCAGCAGCCCCAGTCTAGCGGGTTACGAGCAGTACTTC.

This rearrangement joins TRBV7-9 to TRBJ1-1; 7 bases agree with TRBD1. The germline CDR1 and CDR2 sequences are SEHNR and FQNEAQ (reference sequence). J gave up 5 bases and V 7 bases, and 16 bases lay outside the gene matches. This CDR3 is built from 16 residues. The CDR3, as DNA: TGTGCCAGCACCTTTCGGGACAGTGAAGGAAGGACTGAAGCTTTCTTT. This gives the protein CASTFRDSEGRTEAFF. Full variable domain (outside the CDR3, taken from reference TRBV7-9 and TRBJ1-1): DTGVSQNPRHKITKRGQNVTFRCDPISEHNRLYWYRQTLGQGPEFLTYFQNEAQLEKSRLLSDRFSAERPKGSFSTLEIQRTEQGDSAMYLCASTFRDSEGRTEAFFGQGTRLTVV.

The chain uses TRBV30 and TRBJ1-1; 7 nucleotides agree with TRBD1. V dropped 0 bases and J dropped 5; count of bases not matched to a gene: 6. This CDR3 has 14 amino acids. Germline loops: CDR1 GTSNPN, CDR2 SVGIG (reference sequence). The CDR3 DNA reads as TGTGCCTGGAGTGTACTAGCAGGGGGGACTGAAGCTTTCTTT. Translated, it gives CAWSVLAGGTEAFF.